A single TCR beta chain is shown here with its context. Antigen: not known. The sample belongs to a study of T-cell reconstitution after alpha-beta-depleted transplantation in children. Unique molecular identifiers were incorporated during preparation of the TCRbeta library. TCRdb fed the PCR reads into MiXCR, producing one record per CDR3 protein. The repertoire includes 700,000 to 850,000 distinct CDR3 sequences, under 20% of them detected once, and around 4.5% sits in the top ten. General study results and limits: Several hundred expanded graft clones reportedly gave rise to the alpha-beta T cells present about two months after transplant. Some patients' high day-60 TCRbeta diversity was attributed to recipient cells surviving conditioning.

The receptor was isolated from a male patient under 18 who had a stem cell transplant for acute lymphoblastic leukemia, so the T cells may come from the graft donor. Sequenced here: PBMCs, mostly from graft donor cells, sampled 360 days after TCRalphabeta/CD19-depleted stem cell transplant.

CDR3 sequence: CASSTNGQGYGYTF. The CDR3 DNA follows: TGTGCCAGCAGCACCAACGGACAGGGATATGGCTACACCTTC. The chain recombines TRBV5-6 with TRBJ1-2, with TRBD1 matching 8 bases. The germline gives CDR1 SGHDT, CDR2 YYEEEE. V lost 4 bases, J lost 5 bases, and 7 bases stayed unmatched. The CDR3 spans 14 residues. Variable domain in full (rest from reference TRBV5-6 and TRBJ1-2): DAGVTQSPTHLIKTRGQQVTLRCSPKSGHDTVSWYQQALGQGPQFIFQYYEEEERQRGNFPDRFSGHQFPNYSSELNVNALLLGDSALYLCASSTNGQGYGYTFGSGTRLTVV.